This TCR beta chain was retrieved from a study of shared clonotypes between healthy human individuals. Libraries were prepared by immunoSEQ multiplex PCR; TCRdb keeps only in-frame clonotypes and omits some of them. Among roughly 850,000 clones listed, roughly 96% were seen once. Whole-study findings and limits: Of the naive CD4 clonotypes, roughly 5% were shared across several donors. It was the few donors that limited the genetic and exposure-history diversity represented. An expected dependence of interdonor clonotype sharing on sequencing depth was noted.

With V trimmed by 7 bases and J by 5 bases, 9 bases remained unmatched. The CDR3 contains 15 residues. Germline V gene data show CDR1 as MNHEY and CDR2 as SVGAGI. CD45RO negativity and positive selection for CCR7 defined naive CD8 cells, a population that excluded terminally differentiated effector memory CD45RA+ cells. A word on this clone: Its antigen is currently unknown.

Sequenced input: naive CD8+ T cells sorted from blood. The source is a man aged 30-40 years in good health. The V gene is TRBV6-5, the J gene TRBJ2-5, with 11 bases identical to TRBD2. CDR3 bases: TGTGCCAGCATTAAGACTAGCGGGATAGATGAGACCCAGTACTTC. As protein: CASIKTSGIDETQYF.